Below, one TCR beta chain is given with its context. The target antigen is unknown. The sample comes from a study of T cells in localized non-small cell lung cancer. CDR1 and CDR2 from the germline V gene are MDHEN and SYDVKM. The CDR3 sequence is 14 residues long. V gave up 2 bases and J gave up 5 bases, with 10 bases separating them. Study conclusions and caveats: Longer overall survival was linked to higher blood T cell density. The study detected a median approximately 50 of the top 100 tumor clones in adjacent lung. One tumor region alone was sequenced, and heterogeneity therefore remains possible. Uninvolved adjacent lung had the highest recorded T cell clonality, with tumor below it.

Clones were read by immunoSEQ multiplex PCR, and TCRdb kept only the in-frame ones, dropping some. The sample lists approximately 6,400 clones, around 41% occurring once. The chain links TRBV28 to TRBJ1-5; D ambiguous. Material: lung tumor tissue, obtained before any cancer treatment. The sequence came from a woman aged 35 to 70 with stage II squamous cell lung carcinoma. The CDR3 DNA reads TGTGCCAGCAGTTTACGAGGGTCTTATCAGCCCCAGCATTTT. Translation: CASSLRGSYQPQHF.